This TCR beta chain originates from a study of blood T cells in healthy people across ages. Healthy Caucasians from Russia aged about 6 to 95 served as donors. Germline V gives CDR1 SQVTM, CDR2 ANQGSEA. This CDR3 contains 14 residues. V lost 2 bases to trimming and J lost 5 bases; unmatched junction nucleotides: 7. Alongside a J-beta primer mix, a sample-barcoded 5' primer served in a second PCR lasting about 7 to 12 cycles. Sequencing yielded, for each sample, at least 2.5 million paired-end reads carrying CDR3. A single record per CDR3 protein comes from TCRdb applying MiXCR to the 5' RACE reads. The table shows under 800,000 distinct CDR3 sequences, with roughly 21% occurring only once. Notes on the study in general: The recorded TCR beta diversity per million T cells decreased in a roughly linear manner with age. TCR beta diversity tracked closely with naive T cell percentage.

This clonotype was seen at least ten times. Its antigen is not known. The chain couples TRBV29-1 to TRBJ2-7, with 9 positions matching TRBD1. The TCR sequence derives from a man between 65 and 80 years old in good health. The sequencing sample was made of blood. CDR3 amino acids: CSVESDRGTDEQYF. CDR3 sequence (DNA): TGCAGCGTTGAATCTGACAGGGGGACGGACGAGCAGTACTTC.